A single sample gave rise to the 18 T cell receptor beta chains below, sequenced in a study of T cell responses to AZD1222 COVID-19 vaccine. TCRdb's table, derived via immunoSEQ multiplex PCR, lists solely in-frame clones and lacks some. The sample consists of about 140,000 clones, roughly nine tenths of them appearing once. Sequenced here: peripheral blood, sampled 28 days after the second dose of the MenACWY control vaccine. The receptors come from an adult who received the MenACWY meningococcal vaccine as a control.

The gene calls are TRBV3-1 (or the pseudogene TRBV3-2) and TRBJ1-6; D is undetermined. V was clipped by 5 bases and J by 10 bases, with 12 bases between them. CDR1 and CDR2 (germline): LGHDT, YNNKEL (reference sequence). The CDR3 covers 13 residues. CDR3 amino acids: CASSSLLTSPLHF. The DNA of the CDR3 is TGTGCCAGCAGCTCCCTGCTCACCTCACCCCTCCACTTT.

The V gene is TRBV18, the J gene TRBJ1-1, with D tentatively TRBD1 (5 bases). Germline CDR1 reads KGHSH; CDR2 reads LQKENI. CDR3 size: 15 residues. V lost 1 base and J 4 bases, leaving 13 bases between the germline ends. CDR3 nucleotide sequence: TGTGCCAGCTCACCACGGGGCAGGGAGGTCACTGAAGCTTTCTTT. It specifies CASSPRGREVTEAFF. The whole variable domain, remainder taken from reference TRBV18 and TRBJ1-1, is NAGVMQNPRHLVRRRGQEARLRCSPMKGHSHVYWYRQLPEEGLKFMVYLQKENIIDESGMPKERFSAEFPKEGPSILRIQQVVRGDSAAYFCASSPRGREVTEAFFGQGTRLTVV.

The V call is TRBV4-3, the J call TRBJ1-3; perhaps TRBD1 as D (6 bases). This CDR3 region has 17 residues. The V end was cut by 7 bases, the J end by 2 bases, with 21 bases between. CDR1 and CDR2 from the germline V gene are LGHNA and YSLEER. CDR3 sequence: CASIDMWGGRAGNTIYF. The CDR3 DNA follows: TGCGCCAGCATTGACATGTGGGGGGGGCGCGCTGGAAACACCATATATTTT.

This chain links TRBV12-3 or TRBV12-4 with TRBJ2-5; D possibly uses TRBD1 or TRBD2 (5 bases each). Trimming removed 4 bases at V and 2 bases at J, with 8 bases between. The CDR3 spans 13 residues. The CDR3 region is CASSWDGQETQYF. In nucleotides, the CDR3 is TGTGCCAGCAGTTGGGACGGACAAGAGACCCAGTACTTC.

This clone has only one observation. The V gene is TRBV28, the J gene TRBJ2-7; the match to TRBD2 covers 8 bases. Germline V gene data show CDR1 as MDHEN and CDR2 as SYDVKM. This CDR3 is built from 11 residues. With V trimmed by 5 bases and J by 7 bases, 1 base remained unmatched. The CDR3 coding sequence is TGTGCCAGCAGTCCGGGGGGGGAGCAGTACTTC. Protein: CASSPGGEQYF.

Here the CDR3 DNA reads TGTGCCAGCAGTTGGAATGAGTATAATTCACCCCTCCACTTT. Its protein is CASSWNEYNSPLHF. The gene calls are TRBV6-2 or TRBV6-3 and TRBJ1-6; D not certain. Trimming removed 4 bases from V and 4 bases from J, with 8 bases in between. CDR1 is MNHEY and CDR2 is SVGEGT in the germline V gene. This CDR3 is 14 amino acids long.

CDR3 residues: CASSEISGSYNEQFF. The CDR3 coding sequence is TGTGCCAGCAGTGAGATTAGCGGATCCTACAATGAGCAGTTCTTC. The V call is TRBV2, the J call TRBJ2-1; D perhaps matches TRBD2 (6 bases). Germline CDR1 and CDR2: SNHLY and FYNNEI. The V and J ends lost 3 bases and 1 base respectively, with 10 bases between them. The length of the CDR3 is 15 residues.

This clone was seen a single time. The CDR3 loop is CAKQDSGSGQETQYF. The CDR3 region has the DNA TGTGCCAAACAAGATAGCGGGAGTGGTCAAGAGACCCAGTACTTC. The rearrangement joins TRBV6-5 to TRBJ2-5, with 9 nucleotides matching TRBD2. The CDR3 sequence is 15 residues long. Losses at the gene ends were 10 bases for V and 2 bases for J; bases not matched to a gene: 11. Per the germline V gene, CDR1 is MNHEY and CDR2 is SVGAGI.

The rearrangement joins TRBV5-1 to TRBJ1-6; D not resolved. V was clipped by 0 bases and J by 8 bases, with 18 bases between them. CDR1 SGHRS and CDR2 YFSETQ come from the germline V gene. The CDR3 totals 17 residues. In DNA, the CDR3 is TGCGCCAGCAGCTTGGACCCTAGCCCGACCAAGGATTCACCCCTCCACTTT. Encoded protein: CASSLDPSPTKDSPLHF.

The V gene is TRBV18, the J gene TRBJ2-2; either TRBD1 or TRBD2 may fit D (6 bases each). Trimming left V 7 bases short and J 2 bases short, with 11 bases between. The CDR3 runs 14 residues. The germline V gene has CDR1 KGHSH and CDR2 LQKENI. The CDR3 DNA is TGTGCCAGCTTGCCCGGGGGCAACACCGGGGAGCTGTTTTTT. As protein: CASLPGGNTGELFF.

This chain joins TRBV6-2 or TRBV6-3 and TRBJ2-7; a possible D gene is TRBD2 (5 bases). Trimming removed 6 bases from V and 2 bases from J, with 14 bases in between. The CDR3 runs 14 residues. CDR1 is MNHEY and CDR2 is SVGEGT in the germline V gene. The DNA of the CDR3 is TGTGCCAGCAGCGCCCCTCCGGGGACCTACGAGCAGTACTTC. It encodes CASSAPPGTYEQYF.

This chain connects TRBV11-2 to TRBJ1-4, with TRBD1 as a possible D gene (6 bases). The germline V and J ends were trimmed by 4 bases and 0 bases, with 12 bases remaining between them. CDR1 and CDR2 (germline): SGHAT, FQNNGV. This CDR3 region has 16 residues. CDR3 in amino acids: CASSSGGGTTNEKLFF. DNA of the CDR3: TGTGCCAGCAGCTCCGGCGGGGGCACAACTAATGAAAAACTGTTTTTT.

The CDR3, as DNA: TGTGCCACCAGCAGTGAATTCGACGGTACGGCTTTCTTT. This encodes CATSSEFDGTAFF. The chain combines TRBV15 with TRBJ1-1, with D unresolved. Trimming removed 3 bases from V and 11 bases from J, with 16 bases in between. Germline V gene data show CDR1 as LNHNV and CDR2 as YYDKDF (reference sequence). CDR3 length: 13 residues.

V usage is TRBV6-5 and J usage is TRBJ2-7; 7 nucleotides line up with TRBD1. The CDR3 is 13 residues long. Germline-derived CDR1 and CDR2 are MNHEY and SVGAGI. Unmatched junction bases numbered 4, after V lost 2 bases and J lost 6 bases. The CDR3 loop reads CASSYGQVTEQYF. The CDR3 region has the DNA TGTGCCAGCAGTTACGGACAGGTAACCGAGCAGTACTTC.

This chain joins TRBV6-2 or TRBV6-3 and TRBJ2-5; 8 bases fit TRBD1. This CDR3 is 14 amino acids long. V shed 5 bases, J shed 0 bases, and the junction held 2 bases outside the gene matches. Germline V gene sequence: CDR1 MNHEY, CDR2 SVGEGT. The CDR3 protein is CASSTDRDQETQYF. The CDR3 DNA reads TGTGCCAGCAGTACGGACAGGGACCAAGAGACCCAGTACTTC.

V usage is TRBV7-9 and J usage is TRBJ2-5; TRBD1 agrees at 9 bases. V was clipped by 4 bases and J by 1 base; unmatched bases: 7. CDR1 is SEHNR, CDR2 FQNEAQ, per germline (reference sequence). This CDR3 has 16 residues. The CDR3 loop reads CASSSTGGKLQETQYF. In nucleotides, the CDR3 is TGTGCCAGCAGCTCAACAGGGGGCAAACTCCAAGAGACCCAGTACTTC. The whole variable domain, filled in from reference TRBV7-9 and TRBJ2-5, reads DTGVSQNPRHKITKRGQNVTFRCDPISEHNRLYWYRQTLGQGPEFLTYFQNEAQLEKSRLLSDRFSAERPKGSFSTLEIQRTEQGDSAMYLCASSSTGGKLQETQYFGPGTRLLVL.

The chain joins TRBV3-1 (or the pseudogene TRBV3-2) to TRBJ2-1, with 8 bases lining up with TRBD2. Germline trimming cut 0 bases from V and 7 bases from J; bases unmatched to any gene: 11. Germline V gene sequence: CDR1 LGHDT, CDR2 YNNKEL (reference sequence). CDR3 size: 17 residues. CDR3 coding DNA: TGTGCCAGCAGCCAAGAGTTAGCGGGACGTCCTGGAAATGAGCAGTTCTTC. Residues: CASSQELAGRPGNEQFF.

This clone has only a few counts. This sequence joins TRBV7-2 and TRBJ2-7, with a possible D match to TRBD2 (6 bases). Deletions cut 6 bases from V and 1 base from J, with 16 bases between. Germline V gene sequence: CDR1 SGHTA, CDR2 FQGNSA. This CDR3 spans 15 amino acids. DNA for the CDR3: TGTGCCAGCAGGTCCTCTAGCGCTCAATCCTACGAGCAGTACTTC. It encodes CASRSSSAQSYEQYF.